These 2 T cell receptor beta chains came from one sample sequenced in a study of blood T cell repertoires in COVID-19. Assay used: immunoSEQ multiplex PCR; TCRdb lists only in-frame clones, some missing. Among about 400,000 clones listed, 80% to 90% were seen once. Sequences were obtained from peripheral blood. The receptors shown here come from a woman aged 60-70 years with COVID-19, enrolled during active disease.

The CDR3 sequence is CAISESRIVTQYF. The CDR3 bases are TGTGCCATCAGTGAGTCCCGTATCGTGACCCAGTACTTC. The V gene is TRBV10-3, the J gene TRBJ2-5; D is unresolved. The V gene's germline CDR1 is ENHRY and CDR2 SYGVKD. Trimming removed 0 bases from V and 7 bases from J, with 9 bases in between. The CDR3 is 13 residues long.

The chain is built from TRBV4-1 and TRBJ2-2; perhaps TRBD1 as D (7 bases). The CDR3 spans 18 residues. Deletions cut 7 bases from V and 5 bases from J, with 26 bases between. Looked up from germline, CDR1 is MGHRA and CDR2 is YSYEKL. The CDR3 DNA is TGCGCCAGCACCCCCAAGAGGGGGGAGGCAGGGGGAACCGGGGAGCTGTTTTTT. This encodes CASTPKRGEAGGTGELFF.